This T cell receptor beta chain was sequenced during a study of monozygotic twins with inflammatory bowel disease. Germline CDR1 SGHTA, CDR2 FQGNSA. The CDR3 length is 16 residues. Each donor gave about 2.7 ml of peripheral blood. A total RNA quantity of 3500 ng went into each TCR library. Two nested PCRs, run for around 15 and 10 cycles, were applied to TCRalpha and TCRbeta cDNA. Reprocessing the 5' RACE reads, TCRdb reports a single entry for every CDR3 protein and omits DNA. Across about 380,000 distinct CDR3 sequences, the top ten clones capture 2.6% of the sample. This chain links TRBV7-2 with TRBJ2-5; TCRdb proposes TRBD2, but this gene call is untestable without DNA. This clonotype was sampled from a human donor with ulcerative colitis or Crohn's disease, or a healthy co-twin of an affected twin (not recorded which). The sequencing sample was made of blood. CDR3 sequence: CASSPLAGATGETQYF.